The entry below describes one T cell receptor beta chain. This specimen belongs to a study of technical replicates of blood from several donors. Repertoires were generated with immunoSEQ multiplex PCR, while TCRdb's copy carries only in-frame clones and drops some. Of tens of thousands of clones in the sample, 96% were seen once. CDR1 MGHDK and CDR2 SYGVNS come from the germline V gene. V was cut by 5 bases and J by 0 bases, with 14 bases left in between. The CDR3 covers 16 residues. The V and J genes are TRBV25-1 and TRBJ1-3; D not certain. Material: T cells isolated from PBMCs. The receptor was derived from a human donor in good health. The CDR3 spells CASSNRFGFSGNTIYF. The CDR3 bases are TGTGCCAGCAGTAACAGATTCGGCTTCTCTGGAAACACCATATATTTT.